This T cell receptor (beta chain) was recovered during a study of PD-1 blockade in classical Hodgkin lymphoma. Study details: Treatment was intravenous nivolumab, 3 mg/kg every 2 weeks, until progression. General study findings and limits: Diminished baseline TCR diversity has been reported in newly diagnosed patients relative to healthy donors. The baseline diversity of complete responders showed similarity to that of newly diagnosed patients.

The protocol was immunoSEQ multiplex PCR, while the TCRdb copy is restricted to in-frame clones and leaves out a portion. The top ten hold about 2.5% of the sample, which has some 93,000 clones, roughly 92% seen once. This CDR3 has 14 residues. V lost 2 bases and J 7 bases, leaving 14 bases between the germline ends. Germline V gene sequence: CDR1 GTSNPN, CDR2 SVGIG (reference sequence). Relapses following autologous stem cell transplantation were seen in all patients, with brentuximab vedotin exposure varying. Responses achieved at best were complete response, partial response or progressive disease. On this clone: Its antigen remains unidentified.

The receptor was isolated from a human donor with classical Hodgkin lymphoma. Sequencing used peripheral blood mononuclear cells (PBMCs), obtained at baseline. The chain uses TRBV30 and TRBJ1-4; D call uncertain. The CDR3, as DNA: TGTGCCTGGAGTTTAGGTCACCAGAGTGAAAAACTGTTTTTT. It yields the protein CAWSLGHQSEKLFF.